The 29 T cell receptor beta chains reported below all come from one sample, sequenced in a study of T and B cells in COVID-19 patients. Each TRB amplification used about 220-500 ng of genomic DNA from blood. TRB rearrangements were amplified by multiplex PCR with BIOMED2 TRB-A/B primers. Via MiXCR, TCRdb re-called the multiplex PCR reads, giving one row per CDR3 protein. Of 14,000 to 15,000 distinct CDR3 sequences in the sample, around 30% are singletons; the top ten hold about 1%. Material for sequencing was blood. Receptor source: a human donor who had recovered from COVID-19.

The sample holds a few counts of this clonotype. The gene calls are TRBV11-3 and TRBJ1-1; 10 bases agree with TRBD1. CDR3 length equals 15 residues. In germline, CDR1 is SGHNT, CDR2 YENEEA. V shed 4 bases and J 9 bases; nucleotides not matched to a gene: 11. CDR3 DNA: TGTGCCAGCAGCTCACCGGGACAGGGGCTTTCGAAAGCTTTCTTT. Protein: CASSSPGQGLSKAFF.

Comments on this clonotype: A read error may explain this, as a much larger clone is one base away. The rearrangement links TRBV29-1 to TRBJ1-1; D is unclear. Germline CDR1 is SQVTM and CDR2 is ANQGSEA. This CDR3 is built from 10 residues. V was pared by 6 bases and J by 8 bases, with 10 bases between. The CDR3 DNA reads as TGCAGCGTAGTGAATTTGGAAGCTTTCTTT. Protein sequence: CSVVNLEAFF.

The chain has TRBV6-2 or TRBV6-3 and TRBJ1-5; 8 bases agree with TRBD1. This CDR3 spans 13 amino acids. With V trimmed by 6 bases and J by 7 bases, 5 bases remained unmatched. The germline gives CDR1 MNHEY, CDR2 SVGEGT. The DNA of the CDR3 is TGTGCCAGCAGGCGGGACAGGTTGCAGCCCCAGCATTTT. Its protein is CASRRDRLQPQHF.

V usage is TRBV6-1 and J usage is TRBJ2-1; the match to TRBD2 covers 8 bases. There are 12 residues in the CDR3. CDR1 is MNHNS, CDR2 SASEGT, per germline. V was clipped by 5 bases and J by 13 bases; unmatched bases: 7. CDR3 coding DNA: TGTGCCAGCAGTCCGGAGGGGACTAGACAGTTCTTC. Its translation is CASSPEGTRQFF.

The chain employs TRBV6-5 and TRBJ2-2, with D possibly matching TRBD1 (6 bases). The germline gives CDR1 MNHEY, CDR2 SVGAGI. The germline V and J ends were trimmed by 6 bases and 8 bases, with 22 bases remaining between them. CDR3 length: 16 amino acids. The CDR3 coding sequence is TGTGCCAGCAGGGAGACAGGACGCCTTCGTTCAGGGGAGCTGTTTTTT. Translated: CASRETGRLRSGELFF.

The genes are TRBV28 and TRBJ2-3; tentative D call: TRBD1 (6 bases). Germline CDR1 MDHEN, CDR2 SYDVKM. The CDR3 loop spans 15 amino acids. V gave up 4 bases and J gave up 0 bases, with 11 bases separating them. DNA of the CDR3: TGTGCCAGCAGTTCGTCAGGGGTAAGCACAGATACGCAGTATTTT. It specifies CASSSSGVSTDTQYF.

This clonotype was counted a few times. V is TRBV7-2 and J is TRBJ1-3, with TRBD1 as a possible D gene (5 bases). CDR1 is SGHTA and CDR2 is FQGNSA in the germline V gene. Deletions cut 4 bases from V and 6 bases from J, with 10 bases between. CDR3 length equals 13 residues. The CDR3 nucleotides read TGTGCCAGCAGCTCAGGGTCGATAAACACCATATATTTT. Amino acids: CASSSGSINTIYF.

This clonotype has more than one count but fewer than ten. The chain has TRBV12-3 or TRBV12-4 and TRBJ1-6; D possibly corresponds to TRBD1 (5 bases). V was cut by 2 bases and J by 0 bases, with 17 bases left in between. The CDR3 is 19 amino acids. DNA of the CDR3: TGTGCCAGCAGTTTAAAACCATGGGGCGGAAGCTCCTATAATTCACCCCTCCACTTT. Its translation: CASSLKPWGGSSYNSPLHF.

This chain uses TRBV27 with TRBJ1-6, with TRBD1 as a possible D gene (5 bases). Germline loops: CDR1 MNHEY, CDR2 SMNVEV (reference sequence). Trimming took 2 bases from V and 10 from J, leaving 12 bases between them. This CDR3 has 14 amino acids. The CDR3: CASSLAGLGSPLHF. Here the CDR3 DNA reads TGTGCCAGCAGTTTAGCGGGGCTAGGGTCACCCCTCCACTTT.

The rearrangement links TRBV18 to TRBJ1-3; 9 nucleotides agree with TRBD1. CDR1 and CDR2 (germline): KGHSH, LQKENI. The CDR3 covers 17 residues. J gave up 4 bases and V 3 bases, and 10 bases lay outside the gene matches. Here the CDR3 DNA reads TGTGCCAGCTCACCGTTTTCCGGGACAGGGTTGGGAAACACCATATATTTT. Its protein is CASSPFSGTGLGNTIYF. Complete variable domain (other parts from reference TRBV18 and TRBJ1-3): NAGVMQNPRHLVRRRGQEARLRCSPMKGHSHVYWYRQLPEEGLKFMVYLQKENIIDESGMPKERFSAEFPKEGPSILRIQQVVRGDSAAYFCASSPFSGTGLGNTIYFGEGSWLTVV.

This clonotype was observed a handful of times. This chain links TRBV5-4 with TRBJ2-5, with TRBD2 identical over 9 bases. In germline, CDR1 is SGHNT, CDR2 YYREEE (reference sequence). The CDR3 is made up of 16 amino acids. J was trimmed by 1 base and V by 0 bases; bases with no gene match: 4. As DNA, the CDR3 is TGTGCCAGCAGCTTGGTTCCAGCGGGGGGCCAAGAGACCCAGTACTTC. It encodes CASSLVPAGGQETQYF. Full variable domain (rest looked up from reference TRBV5-4 and TRBJ2-5): ETGVTQSPTHLIKTRGQQVTLRCSSQSGHNTVSWYQQALGQGPQFIFQYYREEENGRGNFPPRFSGLQFPNYSSELNVNALELDDSALYLCASSLVPAGGQETQYFGPGTRLLVL.

Sample share makes this clonotype medium-sized. The chain is built from TRBV29-1 and TRBJ2-7, with 7 bases aligning to TRBD1. This CDR3 is built from 15 residues. Germline V gene data show CDR1 as SQVTM and CDR2 as ANQGSEA. With V trimmed by 6 bases and J by 2 bases, 13 bases remained unmatched. The CDR3: CSVRPRDSATYEQYF. The CDR3 nucleotides read TGCAGCGTCCGACCCCGGGACAGCGCGACCTACGAGCAGTACTTC.

The V call is TRBV11-3, the J call TRBJ2-3, with TRBD2 matching 10 bases. CDR3 length: 16 amino acids. Trimming cost V 5 bases and J 5 bases; bases outside gene matches: 10. The germline V gene encodes CDR1 SGHNT and CDR2 YENEEA. CDR3 nucleotides: TGTGCCAGCAGCCCGATATGGGCTAGCGGGGGAGATACGCAGTATTTT. Translation gives CASSPIWASGGDTQYF.

The J gene is TRBJ1-1, the V gene TRBV12-3 or TRBV12-4; D remains ambiguous. V gave up 1 base and J gave up 2 bases, with 5 bases separating them. The length of the CDR3 is 13 residues. CDR3 DNA: TGTGCCAGCAGTTTAGTCCCTAACACTGAAGCTTTCTTT. It yields the protein CASSLVPNTEAFF.

The chain uses TRBV11-3 and TRBJ2-5; D uncertain. CDR3 length equals 13 residues. The germline V gene has CDR1 SGHNT and CDR2 YENEEA. Trimming removed 3 bases from V and 5 bases from J, with 10 bases in between. The CDR3 sequence is CASSFVGRETQYF. CDR3 sequence (DNA): TGTGCCAGCAGCTTCGTCGGGCGGGAGACCCAGTACTTC. Looking up the rest from reference TRBV11-3 and TRBJ2-5 gives the full variable domain: EAGVVQSPRYKIIEKKQPVAFWCNPISGHNTLYWYLQNLGQGPELLIRYENEEAVDDSQLPKDRFSAERLKGVDSTLKIQPAELGDSAVYLCASSFVGRETQYFGPGTRLLVL.

This clonotype was seen more than once but under ten times. In nucleotides, the CDR3 is TGTGCCAGTAGTGCCCGGACAGGGAGAGGAAACACTGAAGCTTTCTTT. Encoded protein: CASSARTGRGNTEAFF. This chain connects TRBV19 to TRBJ1-1, with 8 nucleotides matching TRBD1. The CDR3 runs 16 residues. Losses at the gene ends were 5 bases for V and 2 bases for J; bases not matched to a gene: 10. Germline V gene lookup returns CDR1 LNHDA and CDR2 SQIVND (reference sequence).

In its sample, this clonotype was seen a few times. This chain uses TRBV18 with TRBJ1-6; D not certain. Per germline, CDR1 KGHSH and CDR2 LQKENI. This CDR3 is built from 12 residues. Trimming removed 3 bases from V and 7 bases from J, with 4 bases in between. The CDR3 DNA reads TGTGCCAGCTCACCGGGGAATTCACCCCTCCACTTT. It yields the protein CASSPGNSPLHF.

This clonotype is medium-sized. V and J are TRBV19 and TRBJ2-7; 12 bases agree with TRBD1. The CDR3 is 15 amino acids. Germline V gene lookup returns CDR1 LNHDA and CDR2 SQIVND (reference sequence). V trimming: 5 bases; J trimming: 3 bases; junction bases outside the gene matches: 5. The CDR3 is CASSPRDRGLYEQYF. CDR3 bases: TGTGCCAGTAGTCCCCGGGACAGGGGGCTCTACGAGCAGTACTTC. Complete variable domain (other parts from reference TRBV19 and TRBJ2-7): DGGITQSPKYLFRKEGQNVTLSCEQNLNHDAMYWYRQDPGQGLRLIYYSQIVNDFQKGDIAEGYSVSREKKESFPLTVTSAQKNPTAFYLCASSPRDRGLYEQYFGPGTRLTVT.

As for this clonotype: At one end the junction does not follow the germline gene, possibly because of a read error. V usage is TRBV12-3 or TRBV12-4 and J usage is TRBJ2-3; 9 bases align to TRBD2. CDR3 length: 15 residues. CDR3 nucleotides: TGTGCCAGCAGTAATCTAGCGGGGTTCACAGATAAGCAGTATTTT. As protein: CASSNLAGFTDKQYF.

The chain carries TRBV10-3 and TRBJ1-4, with D uncertain. Trimming removed 0 bases at V and 8 bases at J, with 13 bases between. The CDR3 totals 15 residues. In germline, CDR1 is ENHRY, CDR2 SYGVKD. CDR3 protein: CAISESTAIKEKLFF. Here the CDR3 DNA reads TGTGCCATCAGTGAGTCGACTGCCATTAAAGAAAAACTGTTTTTT.

The chain recombines TRBV12-3 or TRBV12-4 with TRBJ1-2; D not resolved. The CDR3 length is 17 residues. Trimming pared 10 bases from V and 3 bases from J, leaving 27 bases between. The DNA for the CDR3 is TGTGCCATCACGGCCAGAGGGCTCGTCGGAGGCGACTATGGCTACACCTTC. Its protein product is CAITARGLVGGDYGYTF.

This clonotype occurred a few times. In nucleotides, the CDR3 is TGTGCCAGCAGCTCCTTAAGGGGGGTCGGGGACTATAAGGAGACCCAGTACTTC. Translation: CASSSLRGVGDYKETQYF. The chain joins TRBV7-9 to TRBJ2-5; perhaps TRBD2 as D (7 bases). The CDR3 covers 18 residues. The germline CDR1 and CDR2 sequences are SEHNR and FQNEAQ (reference sequence). V was trimmed by 4 bases and J by 5 bases, leaving 26 bases between them.

The chain combines TRBV20-1 with TRBJ2-3; 9 positions match TRBD1. Germline V CDR1 and CDR2: DFQATT, SNEGSKA (reference sequence). The V gene end was trimmed by 6 bases and the J gene end by 9 bases; junction bases not matched to a gene: 10. This CDR3 contains 13 residues. Here the CDR3 reads CSAPRDRVDTQYF. The CDR3 coding sequence is TGCAGTGCGCCCCGGGACAGGGTTGACACGCAGTATTTT.

This clonotype was detected a few times. The chain employs TRBV7-2 and TRBJ1-2, with TRBD1 identical over 7 bases. V was pared by 4 bases and J by 6 bases, with 11 bases of the junction left unmatched. The CDR3 totals 15 residues. Germline CDR1 SGHTA, CDR2 FQGNSA. CDR3 region: CASSSRGGAEDGYTF. The CDR3 DNA is TGTGCCAGCAGCTCCAGGGGGGGGGCAGAGGATGGCTACACCTTC.

This clonotype was counted only a few times. This sequence joins TRBV7-6 and TRBJ2-7, with 13 bases identical to TRBD2. This CDR3 comprises 13 residues. V lost 8 bases and J lost 4; bases outside the gene matches: 2. Germline CDR1 and CDR2: SGHVS and FNYEAQ. DNA of the CDR3: TGTGCCAGCGGGGGACTAGCGGGGTACGAGCAGTACTTC. Translating gives CASGGLAGYEQYF.

This clonotype showed up just once. The chain couples TRBV5-1 to TRBJ2-2, with TRBD1 matching over 7 bases. CDR1 and CDR2 (germline): SGHRS, YFSETQ. The CDR3 is 13 residues long. Trimming at V came to 6 bases and at J to 3 bases, leaving 2 bases not matched to a gene. The CDR3 protein is CASTQGDTGELFF. The CDR3 bases are TGCGCCAGCACCCAGGGGGACACCGGGGAGCTGTTTTTT.

The chain couples TRBV4-3 to TRBJ2-5; 11 bases fit TRBD1. This CDR3 contains 16 residues. Germline-derived CDR1 and CDR2 are LGHNA and YSLEER. Trimming removed 4 bases from V and 4 bases from J; junction bases left unmatched: 8. The CDR3 nucleotides read TGCGCCAGCAGCCCGCAGCCGGGACAGGGGGGAGAGACCCAGTACTTC. Translation gives CASSPQPGQGGETQYF.

This clonotype was found a few times. The rearrangement links TRBV6-5 to TRBJ2-5; 8 positions agree with TRBD2. Germline V gene sequence: CDR1 MNHEY, CDR2 SVGAGI. This CDR3 has 16 amino acids. With 3 bases clipped from V and 1 base from J, the junction kept 7 bases outside the gene matches. CDR3 protein: CASSYSIAGSQETQYF. CDR3 DNA sequence: TGTGCCAGCAGTTATTCAATAGCGGGGTCCCAAGAGACCCAGTACTTC.

This clonotype was detected only a few times. The chain carries TRBV6-2 or TRBV6-3 and TRBJ2-2, with D perhaps TRBD1 (6 bases). V lost 8 bases and J lost 5, with 18 bases in between. Germline V gene sequence: CDR1 MNHEY, CDR2 SVGEGT. The CDR3 runs 15 residues. CDR3 sequence: CASENGQIRTGELFF. The CDR3 DNA reads TGTGCCAGCGAGAATGGACAGATCCGGACCGGGGAGCTGTTTTTT.